The 20 T cell receptor beta chains in this list originate from one sample, sequenced in a study of CD8+CD57+ T cells in acquired aplastic anemia. TCR beta VDJ and CDR3 were profiled, and genomic DNA was the template. TCRdb called the reads again in MiXCR, with one record for every CDR3 protein. This sample has about 190,000 distinct CDR3 sequences, with approximately 49% found just once. The specimen was sorted CD4+, CD8+, or CD8+CD57+ T cells (not recorded which) from PBMCs. These TCRs come from a human donor in good health, serving as a control.

The V and J genes are TRBV7-2 and TRBJ1-3; D is perhaps TRBD1 (5 bases). Germline V gene data show CDR1 as SGHTA and CDR2 as FQGNSA. Between the trimmed V and J ends, which lost 0 bases and 4 bases, there was a span of 10 bases. The CDR3 covers 15 residues. CDR3 in DNA: TGTGCCAGCAGCTTAGCGCCGGGGACGGGAAACACCATATATTTT. It is translated as CASSLAPGTGNTIYF.

As concerns this clonotype: The CDR3 carries no conserved terminal phenylalanine or tryptophan, so it likely arises from a read error. No DNA is shown, since the ends of the CDR3 on it are uncertain; the CDR3 is the one TCRdb lists. This chain joins TRBV29-1 and TRBJ2-7; TRBD1 was called by the table and not checked on the DNA. CDR1 is SQVTM, CDR2 ANQGSEA, per germline. The CDR3 has 13 amino acids, counting both end residues. The CDR3 loop reads CSVETLGGYELYS.

V gene TRBV7-3 combines with J gene TRBJ2-5; 12 bases are a match to TRBD1. Germline trimming cut 3 bases from V and 4 bases from J; bases unmatched to any gene: 9. Germline V gene sequence: CDR1 SGHTA, CDR2 FQGTGA. This CDR3 is built from 17 residues. The CDR3 loop is CASSFRTGTGGAETQYF. The DNA for the CDR3 is TGTGCCAGCAGCTTCCGGACCGGGACAGGGGGCGCAGAGACCCAGTACTTC.

There are many counts of this clonotype. The chain employs TRBV9 and TRBJ2-7; a weak D match, TRBD2 (5 bases). The V end lost 4 bases, the J end lost 2 bases, and 16 bases lay between the germline ends. Germline V gene data show CDR1 as SGDLS and CDR2 as YYNGEE. The CDR3 runs 15 residues. This CDR3 reads CASSLRSDSAYEQYF. The CDR3, as DNA: TGTGCCAGCAGCTTGAGATCGGACTCAGCCTACGAGCAGTACTTC.

In the case of this clonotype: Given a much more abundant clone one base away, this may be a read error. Lacking the conserved final phenylalanine or tryptophan, this CDR3 likely reflects a read error. CDR3 nucleotide sequence: TGTGCCATCAAAGGCAGGGTAGTGAACACTGAAGCTTTCTCT. Protein: CAIKGRVVNTEAFS. V gene TRBV10-3 combines with J gene TRBJ1-1, with D maybe TRBD1 (5 bases). The CDR3 contains 14 residues. Trimming left V 7 bases short and J 0 bases short, with 12 bases between. Germline CDR1 reads ENHRY; CDR2 reads SYGVKD.

This clonotype has more than one count but fewer than ten. The CDR3 loop is CASRRLEGARYEQFF. The CDR3 DNA reads TGTGCCAGCAGGCGCCTGGAGGGGGCGCGTTATGAGCAGTTCTTC. The rearrangement joins TRBV6-1 to TRBJ2-1, with D tentatively TRBD1 (7 bases). The CDR3 has 15 residues. The V end lost 6 bases, the J end lost 8 bases, and 20 bases lay between the germline ends. Germline assignment: CDR1 MNHNS and CDR2 SASEGT.

V gene TRBV12-3 or TRBV12-4 combines with J gene TRBJ1-6, with TRBD1 identical over 7 bases. The CDR3 extends over 15 amino acids. After removal of 4 bases from V and 13 bases from J, the junction contained 13 bases not matched to a gene. CDR3 sequence (DNA): TGTGCCAGCAGTTATTTGAGACAGGGAGGGGAGCCCCTCCACTTT. It is translated as CASSYLRQGGEPLHF.

This clonotype was recorded many times. CDR3 DNA: TGTGCCAGTAGTAGACAGGGGCCCACTGAAGCTTTCTTT. Translating it yields CASSRQGPTEAFF. The chain carries TRBV19 and TRBJ1-1, with TRBD1 identical over 8 bases. This CDR3 has 13 amino acids. Germline V gene lookup returns CDR1 LNHDA and CDR2 SQIVND (reference sequence). V lost 4 bases to trimming and J lost 4 bases; unmatched junction nucleotides: 2.

This rearrangement joins TRBV5-1 to TRBJ2-3, with D hard to call. This CDR3 has 14 amino acids. The ends were cut back, 2 bases at V and 1 base at J, with 8 bases in the middle. Per the germline V gene, CDR1 is SGHRS and CDR2 is YFSETQ. This CDR3 is CASSLGSGTDTQYF. The CDR3 coding sequence is TGCGCCAGCAGCTTAGGGTCGGGCACAGATACGCAGTATTTT.

This chain connects TRBV10-3 to TRBJ2-1, with D possibly being TRBD1 (6 bases). The V end was cut by 10 bases, the J end by 10 bases, with 26 bases between. The CDR3 runs 15 residues. CDR1 is ENHRY, CDR2 SYGVKD, per germline. The CDR3 is CATAQAGTRNGEQFF. CDR3 nucleotide sequence: TGTGCCACCGCCCAGGCCGGGACAAGGAACGGGGAGCAGTTCTTC.

This clonotype was picked up a small number of times. The gene calls are TRBV10-2 and TRBJ1-2, with 7 bases fitting TRBD1. The CDR3 runs to 14 residues. Germline CDR1 and CDR2: WSHSY and SAAADI. V dropped 2 bases and J dropped 5; count of bases not matched to a gene: 5. The CDR3 protein is CASSELKGAYGYTF. The DNA of the CDR3 is TGCGCCAGCAGTGAGCTTAAGGGGGCATATGGCTACACCTTC.

The rearrangement joins TRBV2 to TRBJ2-1; 10 bases match TRBD1. Looked up from germline, CDR1 is SNHLY and CDR2 is FYNNEI. V gave up 2 bases and J gave up 12 bases; unmatched junction bases: 22. CDR3 length: 19 amino acids. The CDR3 here is CASSELGGTGASESEVQFF. CDR3 DNA sequence: TGTGCCAGCAGTGAACTTGGGGGGACAGGGGCTAGTGAGTCGGAGGTGCAGTTCTTC.

The chain recombines TRBV7-3 with TRBJ1-6; 10 nucleotides match TRBD1. The CDR3 loop spans 16 amino acids. The V gene end was trimmed by 3 bases and the J gene end by 7 bases; junction bases not matched to a gene: 6. Germline values: CDR1 SGHTA, CDR2 FQGTGA. In DNA form, the CDR3 reads TGTGCCAGCAGCTTTTATTCGGGACAGGGGAATTCACCCCTCCACTTT. Residues: CASSFYSGQGNSPLHF.

The J gene is TRBJ1-6, the V gene TRBV25-1, with D unresolved. Germline CDR1 reads MGHDK; CDR2 reads SYGVNS. V gave up 5 bases and J gave up 9 bases, with 11 bases separating them. The CDR3 spans 13 residues. This CDR3 is CASSLSAASPLHF. Here the CDR3 DNA reads TGTGCCAGCAGTCTTTCGGCCGCTTCACCCCTCCACTTT.

The chain has TRBV19 and TRBJ2-1; no reliable D call. This CDR3 spans 14 amino acids. V lost 4 bases and J 0 bases, leaving 7 bases between the germline ends. Germline V gene lookup returns CDR1 LNHDA and CDR2 SQIVND (reference sequence). The CDR3 loop is CASSTSSSYNEQFF. The CDR3 bases are TGTGCCAGTAGTACCTCCAGCTCCTACAATGAGCAGTTCTTC. The whole variable domain, remainder taken from reference TRBV19 and TRBJ2-1, is DGGITQSPKYLFRKEGQNVTLSCEQNLNHDAMYWYRQDPGQGLRLIYYSQIVNDFQKGDIAEGYSVSREKKESFPLTVTSAQKNPTAFYLCASSTSSSYNEQFFGPGTRLTVL.

About this clonotype: The conserved phenylalanine or tryptophan normally closing the CDR3 is absent here, so this likely arose from a read error. V is TRBV28 and J is TRBJ1-1; no clear D gene. Germline V CDR1 and CDR2: MDHEN, SYDVKM. The CDR3 contains 14 residues. V lost 6 bases and J lost 4, with 15 bases in between. CDR3 in amino acids: CASRTREVGTEAFS. The CDR3 DNA follows: TGTGCCAGCAGGACACGCGAAGTAGGCACTGAAGCTTTCTCT.

This clonotype was seen more than once but under ten times. The chain carries TRBV7-9 and TRBJ2-5; 11 nucleotides match TRBD2. V was clipped by 9 bases and J by 7 bases; unmatched bases: 13. Germline-derived CDR1 and CDR2 are SEHNR and FQNEAQ (reference sequence). The CDR3 has 15 residues. The CDR3 region has the DNA TGTGCCAGTAGCAGGGGACTAGCGGAGGGAGGGACCCAGTACTTC. It is translated as CASSRGLAEGGTQYF.

V gene TRBV11-2 combines with J gene TRBJ2-7; D could derive from TRBD1 or TRBD2 (5 bases each). V was pared by 5 bases and J by 2 bases, with 10 bases between. The V gene's germline CDR1 is SGHAT and CDR2 FQNNGV. This CDR3 comprises 13 residues. The chain's CDR3 is CASSGDLTYEQYF. The CDR3 DNA reads TGTGCCAGCAGCGGGGACCTCACCTACGAGCAGTACTTC.

The chain has TRBV9 and TRBJ1-6; D remains unclear. The germline gives CDR1 SGDLS, CDR2 YYNGEE. Trimming shortened V by 4 bases and J by 5 bases, and 16 bases separated the two germline ends. The CDR3 is 16 residues long. CDR3 in amino acids: CASSLPDPPNNSPLHF. The CDR3 region has the DNA TGTGCCAGCAGCCTTCCAGATCCCCCTAATAATTCACCCCTCCACTTT.

The CDR3 reads CASSRGGDTEAFF. CDR3 bases: TGTGCCAGCAGTAGGGGCGGGGACACTGAAGCTTTCTTT. This chain links TRBV7-3 with TRBJ1-1; D possibly corresponds to TRBD1 (5 bases). The V end was cut by 6 bases, the J end by 3 bases, with 11 bases between. The CDR3 sequence is 13 residues long. Germline CDR1 SGHTA, CDR2 FQGTGA.